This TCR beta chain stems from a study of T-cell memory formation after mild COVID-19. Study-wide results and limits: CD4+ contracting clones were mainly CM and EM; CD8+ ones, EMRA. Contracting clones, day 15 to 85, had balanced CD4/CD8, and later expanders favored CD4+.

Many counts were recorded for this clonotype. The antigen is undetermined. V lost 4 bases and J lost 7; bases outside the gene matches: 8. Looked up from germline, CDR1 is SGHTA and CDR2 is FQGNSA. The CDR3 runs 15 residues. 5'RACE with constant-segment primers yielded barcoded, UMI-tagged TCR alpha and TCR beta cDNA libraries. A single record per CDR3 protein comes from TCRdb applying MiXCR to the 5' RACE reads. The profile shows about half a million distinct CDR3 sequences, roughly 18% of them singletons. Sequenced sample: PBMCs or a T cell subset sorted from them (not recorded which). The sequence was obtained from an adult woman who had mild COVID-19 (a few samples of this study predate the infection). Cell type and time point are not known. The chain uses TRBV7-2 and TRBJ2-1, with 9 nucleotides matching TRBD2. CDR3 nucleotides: TGTGCCAGCAGCTCCGTAGCGGGAGCTAGGAATGAGCAGTTCTTC. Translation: CASSSVAGARNEQFF.